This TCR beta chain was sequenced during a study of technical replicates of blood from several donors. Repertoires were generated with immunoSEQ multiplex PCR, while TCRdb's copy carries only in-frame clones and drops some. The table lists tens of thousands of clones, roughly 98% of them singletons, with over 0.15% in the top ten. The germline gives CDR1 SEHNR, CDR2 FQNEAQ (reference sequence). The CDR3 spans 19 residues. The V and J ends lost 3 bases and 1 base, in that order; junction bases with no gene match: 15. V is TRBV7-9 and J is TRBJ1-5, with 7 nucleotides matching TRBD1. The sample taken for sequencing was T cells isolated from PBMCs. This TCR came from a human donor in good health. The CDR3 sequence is CASSFMSPGGSKSNQPQHF. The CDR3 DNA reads TGTGCCAGCAGCTTTATGAGCCCAGGGGGGTCGAAGAGCAATCAGCCCCAGCATTTT. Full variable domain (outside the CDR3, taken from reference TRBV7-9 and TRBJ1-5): DTGVSQNPRHKITKRGQNVTFRCDPISEHNRLYWYRQTLGQGPEFLTYFQNEAQLEKSRLLSDRFSAERPKGSFSTLEIQRTEQGDSAMYLCASSFMSPGGSKSNQPQHFGDGTRLSIL.